Included here is one T cell receptor (beta chain) sequence, with context. Its antigen is not known. CDR1 is SGHNT, CDR2 YYREEE, per germline (reference sequence). The CDR3 totals 15 residues. The ends lost 0 bases at V and 2 bases at J; junction bases unmatched: 0. This entry belongs to a study of shared clonotypes between healthy human individuals. Study-wide points: Having only a few donors restricted how much genetic and exposure-history diversity was captured.

Both subsets, CD45RA+ naive and CD45RA-negative memory, were split from the CD4+ cells. Generated by immunoSEQ multiplex PCR, the TCRdb table keeps only in-frame clones and is missing some. This table holds 2.3 million or so clones, approximately 93% found once. The TCR was taken from a man aged 18 to 29 in good health. Some clones in this sample may be carry-over from other donors' samples. What was sequenced was naive CD4+ T cells from PBMCs. The subset is: CD45RA+ positively selected. The chain employs TRBV5-4 and TRBJ2-5; TRBD2 matches 11 bases. The chain's CDR3 is CASSLGTSGQETQYF. The DNA of the CDR3 is TGTGCCAGCAGCTTGGGGACTAGCGGGCAAGAGACCCAGTACTTC.